The text below deals with one T cell receptor beta chain. The target antigen is unknown. This CDR3 is also generated by other DNA sequences in the sample. In the naive CD8 group, cells lacked CD45RO and were positively selected for CCR7, so terminally differentiated effector memory CD45RA+ cells were left out. This sample was included in a study of shared clonotypes between healthy human individuals. This table comes from immunoSEQ multiplex PCR, and its TCRdb copy is limited to in-frame clones, with some not included. The repertoire holds some 1,900,000 clones, with roughly 94% as singletons. CDR3 length: 12 residues. Germline V gives CDR1 SGDLS, CDR2 YYNGEE. V lost 3 bases and J lost 3, with 6 bases in between. Study conclusions and caveats: In general, naive subsets displayed greater estimated richness than memory subsets did. Rarefaction curves obtained for sorted subsets showed sequencing incomplete despite large depth. A small donor pool kept down the genetic and exposure-history diversity that was represented.

What was sequenced was naive CD8+ T cells sorted from blood. The receptor was derived from a man aged 18 to 30 in good health. The chain has TRBV9 and TRBJ2-5; D not resolved. DNA of the CDR3: TGTGCCAGCAGCGGCCTTGAAGAGACCCAGTACTTC. Translated: CASSGLEETQYF.